This T cell receptor (beta chain) was identified during a study of blood T cells in healthy people across ages (dated by TCRdb to about 2015). Regarding the complete study: In model experiments, template switching captured roughly one uniquely barcoded TCR beta cDNA molecule for every two T cells. The donors were split into four age groups: young (average around 17 years), middle-aged (over 35), aged (about 62) and long-lived (approximately 89). To track age-related changes in TCR beta repertoire diversity, the study relied on deep sequencing normalized with unique cDNA molecular identifiers. Using the same blood draw, the study looked at two additional independent replicas of 1 million unique cDNA reads for two donors, one aged 18 to 30 and the other aged 80 or older. The study at large found these results: Because profiling used bulk unsorted PBMCs, naive and antigen-experienced compartments could not be compared conclusively. Total diversity estimates from one million sequenced T cells were considered lower bounds and underestimates. A strong correlation was found between observed TCR beta diversity and the percentage of naive T cells measured by flow cytometry. Because the CMV infection status of the donors was unknown, age-related changes in expanded clonotypes may potentially have been confounded. As age increased, observed TCR beta diversity per million T cells dropped in a roughly linear way, and a significant reduction was already evident by age 40. The long-lived group showed more naive CD4+ T cells, fewer expanded clones and increased TCR diversity than the aged group, suggesting age selection.

Receptor amplification or capture employed 5' RACE. The instrument was an Illumina HiSeq 2500. The second PCR ran for about 6 to 12 cycles and used a J-beta primer mix along with a sample-barcoded 5' primer. A template-switch 5' adaptor carrying 12 random nucleotides introduced a unique molecular identifier onto each TCR beta cDNA molecule. Each sample yielded at least 2.5 million CDR3-containing paired-end reads. First-strand cDNA was synthesized from all RNA with the Mint cDNA synthesis kit, primed by a TRBC-specific oligonucleotide. After uracil-DNA glycosylase treatment, a first 18-cycle PCR used universal primers M1SS and BC2_uni_R on all cDNA. In the paper's pipeline: For normalization, 1 million high-quality reads, each with a distinct molecular identifier, were randomly selected from each sample. Instead of being binned into consensus sequences, reads that shared molecular identifiers were thrown out. CDR3 identification, clonotype clustering and error correction used MiTCR with a Q25 quality threshold and the strictest error-elimination algorithm. Lower-bound total TCR beta diversity was estimated with a nonparametric unseen species model using Euler transformation. TCRdb's own reprocessing of the public reads used fastp at Q25 and MiXCR and kept productive beta chains. Each CDR3 protein gets just one entry, which takes the most common genes and DNA from the rows behind it. The V and J calls follow TCRdb's processing rather than the paper's. The sample yields about 760,000 distinct CDR3 sequences; roughly 25% were counted once. The top ten constitute 9% to 9.5% of the sample.

The sample holds a few counts of this clonotype. Its antigen remains unidentified. Qualities for individual bases were not recorded, and no much larger clone is one base off. The roughly 39 donors, aged roughly 6 to 95 years, were systemically healthy Caucasian individuals from Russia. Each donor gave 8 to 10 milliliters of peripheral blood, drawn into EDTA-treated Vacutainer tubes. PBMCs were isolated by Ficoll-Paque density-gradient centrifugation, with at least 6 million obtained per sample. Total RNA, at least 5 micrograms per sample, was extracted from PBMCs with Trizol reagent. For every donor, flow cytometry on a PBMC aliquot measured the percentage of naive CD45RAhigh/CD27high T cells. Spanning cysteine to phenylalanine, the CDR3 consists of 15 amino acids. Kept here is only the CDR3 DNA, which spans 45 bases and is read in frame from base 1. The germline V gene (reference sequence) sets CDR1 to SEHNR and CDR2 to FQNEAQ.

The data also belong to a second study, concerning T cells of mothers and their children. The second study reports: Donors were nine systemically healthy Caucasian individuals: three mothers and their six children. cDNA synthesis used all of the extracted RNA, with 1.5 ug of RNA in each 15 ul reaction. Sample barcodes and 2-4 random nucleotides were added via the M1S primer in the second PCR. Over 9 million TCR beta CDR3 reads came from each mother, compared with approximately 3.1 million reads from each child. In both related and unrelated pairs, thymic selection shapes the output of TCR recombination in a similar way, with inherited differences having only a minor effect. Normalized repertoire overlap was always slightly but never significantly higher in related than unrelated mother-child pairs. With a sensitivity of approximately 100 clones per million clonotypes, no persistent microchimeric T cell clones were detected. In the study, deep NGS was used to compare the TCR beta repertoires of mothers and children, and features distinguishing related mother-child pairs from unrelated individuals were sought. On average, the children were approximately 11 +/- 4 years old, while the mothers were about 38 +/- 4 years old. After adapters were ligated using NEBNext reagents, the libraries underwent 100+100 nt paired-end sequencing on an Illumina HiSeq 2000. To avoid cross-contamination, the mother libraries and the child libraries were prepared a month apart and sequenced in separate runs. Between about 500,000 and 2,100,000 distinct TCR beta clonotypes were identified per donor. Naive TCR beta clonotypes were estimated from low-frequency clonotypes matched to each donor's FACS-determined naive share, without sorting.

The receptor chain draws on TRBV7-9 and TRBJ2-5; 9 of the junction bases match TRBD2. The J call may not be correct, given that the DNA end is closer to TRBJ2-1. The clonotype originates from a boy aged 10-17 years in good health. Sequencing input: blood. The DNA is TGTGCCAGCACCCCCCGACTAGCGGACTACAATGAGCAGTTCTTC. It is translated as CASTPRLADYNEQFF.